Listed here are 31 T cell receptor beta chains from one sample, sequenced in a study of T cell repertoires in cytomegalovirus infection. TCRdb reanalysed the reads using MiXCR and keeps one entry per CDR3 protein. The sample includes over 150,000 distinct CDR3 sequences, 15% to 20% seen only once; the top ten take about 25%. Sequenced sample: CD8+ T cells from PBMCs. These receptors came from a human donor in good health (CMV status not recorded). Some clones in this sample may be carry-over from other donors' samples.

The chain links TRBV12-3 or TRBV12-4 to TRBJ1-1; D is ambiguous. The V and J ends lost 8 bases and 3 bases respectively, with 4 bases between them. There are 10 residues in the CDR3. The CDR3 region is CASGDTEAFF. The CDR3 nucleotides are TGTGCCAGCGGGGACACTGAAGCTTTCTTT.

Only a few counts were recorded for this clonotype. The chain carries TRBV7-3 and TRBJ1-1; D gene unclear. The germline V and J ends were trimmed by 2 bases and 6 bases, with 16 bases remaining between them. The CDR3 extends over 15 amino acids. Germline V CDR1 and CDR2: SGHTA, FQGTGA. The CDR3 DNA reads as TGTGCCAGCAGCTTAGTCGGAGGTTCTAGCCCTGAAGCTTTCTTT. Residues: CASSLVGGSSPEAFF. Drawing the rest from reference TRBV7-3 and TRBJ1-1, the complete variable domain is GAGVSQTPSNKVTEKGKYVELRCDPISGHTALYWYRQSLGQGPEFLIYFQGTGAADDSGLPNDRFFAVRPEGSVSTLKIQRTERGDSAVYLCASSLVGGSSPEAFFGQGTRLTVV.

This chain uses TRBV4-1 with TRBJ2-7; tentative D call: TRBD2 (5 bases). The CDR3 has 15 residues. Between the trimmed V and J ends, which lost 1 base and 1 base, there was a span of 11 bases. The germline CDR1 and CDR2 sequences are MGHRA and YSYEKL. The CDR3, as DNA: TGCGCCAGCAGCCAAGTAGCGAAAGAATCCTACGAGCAGTACTTC. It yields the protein CASSQVAKESYEQYF.

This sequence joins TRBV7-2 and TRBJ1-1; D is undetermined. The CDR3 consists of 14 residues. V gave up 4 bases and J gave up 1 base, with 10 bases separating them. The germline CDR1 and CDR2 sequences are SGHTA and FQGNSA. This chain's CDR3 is CASSSEVGNTEAFF. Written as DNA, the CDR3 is TGTGCCAGCAGCTCGGAGGTCGGGAACACTGAAGCTTTCTTT.

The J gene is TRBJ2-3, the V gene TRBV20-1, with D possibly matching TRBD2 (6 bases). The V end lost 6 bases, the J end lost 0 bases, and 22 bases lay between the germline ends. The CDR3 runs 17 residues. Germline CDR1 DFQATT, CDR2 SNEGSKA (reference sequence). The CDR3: CSARAGDSSLSTDTQYF. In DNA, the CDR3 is TGCAGTGCCCGTGCCGGGGACTCGTCCTTGAGCACAGATACGCAGTATTTT.

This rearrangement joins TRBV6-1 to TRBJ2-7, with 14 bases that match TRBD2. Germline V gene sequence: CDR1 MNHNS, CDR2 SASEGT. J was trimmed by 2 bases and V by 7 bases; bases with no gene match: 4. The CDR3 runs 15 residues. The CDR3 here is CASTSTSGGAYEQYF. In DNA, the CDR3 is TGTGCCAGCACCTCGACTAGCGGGGGGGCCTACGAGCAGTACTTC.

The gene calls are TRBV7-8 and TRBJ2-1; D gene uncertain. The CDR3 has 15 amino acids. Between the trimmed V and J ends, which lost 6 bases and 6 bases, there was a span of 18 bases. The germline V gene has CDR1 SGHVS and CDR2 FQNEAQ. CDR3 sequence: CASSRTTLSANEQFF. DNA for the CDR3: TGTGCCAGCAGTAGGACCACCCTAAGCGCCAATGAGCAGTTCTTC.

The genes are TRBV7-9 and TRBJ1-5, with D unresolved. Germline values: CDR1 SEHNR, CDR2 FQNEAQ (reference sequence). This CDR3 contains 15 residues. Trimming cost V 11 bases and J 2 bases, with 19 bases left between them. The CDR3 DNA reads TGTGCCTCCTCAGCGGTTGATGACGGCAATCAGCCCCAGCATTTT. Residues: CASSAVDDGNQPQHF.

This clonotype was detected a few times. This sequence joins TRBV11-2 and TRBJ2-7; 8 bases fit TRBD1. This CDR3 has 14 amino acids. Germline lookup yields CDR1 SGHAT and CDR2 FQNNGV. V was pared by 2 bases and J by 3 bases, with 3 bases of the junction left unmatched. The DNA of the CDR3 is TGTGCCAGCAGCTTACAGGGGGCAGGCTACGAGCAGTACTTC. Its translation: CASSLQGAGYEQYF.

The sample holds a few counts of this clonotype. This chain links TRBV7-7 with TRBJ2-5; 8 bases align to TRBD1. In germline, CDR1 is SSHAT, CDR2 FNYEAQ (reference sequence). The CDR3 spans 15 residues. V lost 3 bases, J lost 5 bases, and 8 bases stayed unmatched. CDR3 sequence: CASSFQTGVGETQYF. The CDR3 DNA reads TGTGCCAGCAGCTTCCAGACAGGGGTTGGGGAGACCCAGTACTTC. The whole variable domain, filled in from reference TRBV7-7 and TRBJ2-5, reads GAGVSQSPRYKVTKRGQDVTLRCDPISSHATLYWYQQALGQGPEFLTYFNYEAQPDKSGLPSDRFSAERPEGSISTLTIQRTEQRDSAMYRCASSFQTGVGETQYFGPGTRLLVL.

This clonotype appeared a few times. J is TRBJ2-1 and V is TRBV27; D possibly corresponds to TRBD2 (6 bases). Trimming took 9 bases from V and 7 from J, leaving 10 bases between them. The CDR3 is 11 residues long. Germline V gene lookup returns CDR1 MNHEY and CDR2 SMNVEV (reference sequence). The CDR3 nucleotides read TGTGCCAGTATAGGGACTAATGAGCAGTTCTTC. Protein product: CASIGTNEQFF.

The CDR3 loop is CASSPDRGRLYNTGELFF. DNA of the CDR3: TGTGCCAGCAGCCCGGACAGGGGGCGTTTGTATAACACCGGGGAGCTGTTTTTT. The J gene is TRBJ2-2, the V gene TRBV11-2, with 11 bases lining up with TRBD1. The ends lost 5 bases at V and 2 bases at J; junction bases unmatched: 10. The CDR3 is made up of 18 amino acids. Germline loops: CDR1 SGHAT, CDR2 FQNNGV.

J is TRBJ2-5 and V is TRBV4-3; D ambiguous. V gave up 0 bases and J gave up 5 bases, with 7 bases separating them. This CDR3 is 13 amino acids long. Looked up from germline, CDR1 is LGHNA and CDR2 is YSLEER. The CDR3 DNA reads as TGCGCCAGCAGCCAAGATCGAACTGAGACCCAGTACTTC. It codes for CASSQDRTETQYF.

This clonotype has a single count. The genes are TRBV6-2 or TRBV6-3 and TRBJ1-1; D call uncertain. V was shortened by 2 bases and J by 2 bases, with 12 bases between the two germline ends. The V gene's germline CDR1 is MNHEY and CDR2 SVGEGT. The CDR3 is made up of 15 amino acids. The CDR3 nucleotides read TGTGCCAGCAGTTACAGCCCGATTGGAAACACTGAAGCTTTCTTT. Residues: CASSYSPIGNTEAFF.

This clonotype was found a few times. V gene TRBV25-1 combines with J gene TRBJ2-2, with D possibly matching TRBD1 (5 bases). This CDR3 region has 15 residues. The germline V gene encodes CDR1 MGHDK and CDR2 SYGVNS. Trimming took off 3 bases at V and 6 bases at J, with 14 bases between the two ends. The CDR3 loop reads CASSEAGWEPGELFF. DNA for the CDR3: TGTGCCAGCAGTGAGGCAGGGTGGGAACCCGGGGAGCTGTTTTTT.

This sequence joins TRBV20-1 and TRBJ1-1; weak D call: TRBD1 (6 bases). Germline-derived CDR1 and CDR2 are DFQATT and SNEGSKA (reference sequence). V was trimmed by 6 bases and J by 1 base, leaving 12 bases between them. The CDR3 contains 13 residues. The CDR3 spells CSAEGVGNTEAFF. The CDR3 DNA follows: TGCAGTGCGGAGGGGGTCGGGAACACTGAAGCTTTCTTT.

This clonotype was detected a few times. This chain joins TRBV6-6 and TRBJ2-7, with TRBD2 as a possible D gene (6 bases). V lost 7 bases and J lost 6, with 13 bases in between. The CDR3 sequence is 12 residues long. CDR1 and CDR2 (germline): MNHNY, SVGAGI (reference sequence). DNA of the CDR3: TGTGCCAGCACAGCGGGTTTGGGCGAGCAGTACTTC. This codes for CASTAGLGEQYF.

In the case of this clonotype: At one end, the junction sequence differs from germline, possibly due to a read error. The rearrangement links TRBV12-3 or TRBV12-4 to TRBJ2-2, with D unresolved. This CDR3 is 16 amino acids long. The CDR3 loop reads CASSSPRWAATGELFF. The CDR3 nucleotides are TGTGCCAGCAGTTCGCCCAGATGGGCGGCCACCGGCGAGCTGTTTTTT.

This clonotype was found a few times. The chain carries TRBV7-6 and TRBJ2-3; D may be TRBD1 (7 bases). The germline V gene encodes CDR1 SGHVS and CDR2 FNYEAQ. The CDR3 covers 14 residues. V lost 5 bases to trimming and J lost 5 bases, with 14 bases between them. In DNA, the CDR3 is TGTGCCAGCAGCCGACGACAGGGAGGAGATACGCAGTATTTT. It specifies CASSRRQGGDTQYF.

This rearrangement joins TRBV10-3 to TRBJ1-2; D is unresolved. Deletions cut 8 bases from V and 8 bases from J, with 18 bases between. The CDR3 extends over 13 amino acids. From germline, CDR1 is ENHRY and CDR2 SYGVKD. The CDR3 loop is CAIAESHLEGYTF. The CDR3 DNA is TGTGCCATCGCGGAAAGCCACCTAGAGGGCTACACCTTC.

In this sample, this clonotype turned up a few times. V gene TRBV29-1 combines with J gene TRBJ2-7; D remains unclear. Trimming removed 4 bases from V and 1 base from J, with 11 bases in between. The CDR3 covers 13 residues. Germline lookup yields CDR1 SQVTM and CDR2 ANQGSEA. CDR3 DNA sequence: TGCAGCGTTGTGTTACCCACATCCTACGAGCAGTACTTC. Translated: CSVVLPTSYEQYF.

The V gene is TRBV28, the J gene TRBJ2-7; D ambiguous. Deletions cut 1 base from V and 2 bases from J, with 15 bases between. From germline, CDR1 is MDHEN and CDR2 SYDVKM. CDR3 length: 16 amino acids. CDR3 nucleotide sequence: TGTGCCAGCAGTTTATTACCTATGGGCGGCACCTACGAGCAGTACTTC. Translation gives CASSLLPMGGTYEQYF.

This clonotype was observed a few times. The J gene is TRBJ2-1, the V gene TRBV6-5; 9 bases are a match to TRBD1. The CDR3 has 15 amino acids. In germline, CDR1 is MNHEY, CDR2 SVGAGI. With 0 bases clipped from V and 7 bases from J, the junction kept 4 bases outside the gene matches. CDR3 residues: CASSYSGDRVNEQFF. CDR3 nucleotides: TGTGCCAGCAGTTACTCCGGGGACAGGGTTAATGAGCAGTTCTTC.

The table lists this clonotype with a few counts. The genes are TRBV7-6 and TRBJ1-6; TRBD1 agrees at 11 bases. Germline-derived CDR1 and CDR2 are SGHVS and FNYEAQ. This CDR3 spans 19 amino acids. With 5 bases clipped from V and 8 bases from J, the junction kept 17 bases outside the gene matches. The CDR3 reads CASSRGQDRGLDKDSPLHF. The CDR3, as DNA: TGTGCCAGCAGCCGCGGCCAGGACAGGGGGCTAGATAAAGATTCACCCCTCCACTTT.

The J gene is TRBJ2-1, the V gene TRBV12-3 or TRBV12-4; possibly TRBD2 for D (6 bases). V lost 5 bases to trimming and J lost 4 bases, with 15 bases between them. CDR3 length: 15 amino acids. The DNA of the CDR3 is TGTGCCAGCAGTCACCTTGGAGGGCGTTACAATGAGCAGTTCTTC. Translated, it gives CASSHLGGRYNEQFF.

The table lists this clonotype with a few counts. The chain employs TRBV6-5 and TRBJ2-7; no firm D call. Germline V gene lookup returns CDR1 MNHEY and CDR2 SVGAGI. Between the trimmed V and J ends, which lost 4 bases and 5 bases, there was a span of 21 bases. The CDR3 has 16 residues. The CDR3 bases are TGTGCCAGCAGTTCCCTGGTCTACAGTAGTGGCCACGAGCAGTACTTC. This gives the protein CASSSLVYSSGHEQYF.

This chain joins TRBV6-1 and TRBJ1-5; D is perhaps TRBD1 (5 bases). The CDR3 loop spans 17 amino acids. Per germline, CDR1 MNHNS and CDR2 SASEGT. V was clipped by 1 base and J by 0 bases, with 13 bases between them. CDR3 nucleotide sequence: TGTGCCAGCAGTGAAGTAGGACACCCCTATAGCAATCAGCCCCAGCATTTT. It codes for CASSEVGHPYSNQPQHF.

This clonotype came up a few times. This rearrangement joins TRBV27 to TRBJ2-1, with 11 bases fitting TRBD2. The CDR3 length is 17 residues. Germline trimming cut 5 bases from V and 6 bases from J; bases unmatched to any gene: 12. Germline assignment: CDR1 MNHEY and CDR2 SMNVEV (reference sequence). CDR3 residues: CASSEGLAGKLSNEQFF. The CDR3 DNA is TGTGCCAGCAGTGAAGGACTAGCGGGCAAGTTGAGCAATGAGCAGTTCTTC.

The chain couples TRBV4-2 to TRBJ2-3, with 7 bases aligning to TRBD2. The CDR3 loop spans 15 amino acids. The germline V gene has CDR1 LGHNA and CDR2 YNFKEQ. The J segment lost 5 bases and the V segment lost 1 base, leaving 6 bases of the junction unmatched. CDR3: CASSQAGSGVDTQYF. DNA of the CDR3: TGTGCCAGCAGCCAAGCGGGAAGCGGGGTAGATACGCAGTATTTT.

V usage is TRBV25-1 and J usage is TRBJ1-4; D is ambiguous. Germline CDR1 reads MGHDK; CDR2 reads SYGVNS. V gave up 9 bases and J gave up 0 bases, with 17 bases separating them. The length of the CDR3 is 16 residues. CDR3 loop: CASLGRGYATNEKLFF. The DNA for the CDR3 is TGTGCCAGTCTCGGTCGGGGTTACGCAACTAATGAAAAACTGTTTTTT. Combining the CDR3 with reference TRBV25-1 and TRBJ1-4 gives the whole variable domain EADIYQTPRYLVIGTGKKITLECSQTMGHDKMYWYQQDPGMELHLIHYSYGVNSTEKGDLSSESTVSRIRTEHFPLTLESARPSHTSQYLCASLGRGYATNEKLFFGSGTQLSVL.

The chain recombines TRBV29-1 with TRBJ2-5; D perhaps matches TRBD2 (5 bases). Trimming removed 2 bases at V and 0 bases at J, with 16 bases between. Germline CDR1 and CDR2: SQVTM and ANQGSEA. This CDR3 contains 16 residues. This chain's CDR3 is CSVESLRESYQETQYF. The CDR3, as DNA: TGCAGCGTTGAATCTTTGAGGGAGTCCTACCAAGAGACCCAGTACTTC.